This is a list of T cell receptor beta chains from one sample in a study of blood T cells in healthy people across ages. TCRdb ran MiXCR on the 5' RACE reads and lists one entry per CDR3 protein. The data contain hundreds of thousands of distinct CDR3 sequences, 55% to 70% of them singletons. The sequencing sample was made of blood. Receptor source: a man aged 30 to 45 in good health. CDR3s include the opening cysteine and the closing phenylalanine or tryptophan. A D gene is named only where the DNA matches it firmly. Clone sizes are given selectively: once, few, many, or a class where the clone is expanded.

cdr3_aa cdr3_nt d_call v_call clone_size j_call
CASSERDTRISSGYTF TGTGCCAGCAGTGAACGGGACACCCGGATTTCGAGTGGCTACACCTTC - TRBV2 - TRBJ1-2
CASSWVNTEAFF TGTGCCAGCAGTTGGGTGAACACTGAAGCTTTCTTT - TRBV12-3/TRBV12-4 few TRBJ1-1
CASSLEGFTAAFF TGTGCCAGCAGTCTCGAGGGGTTTACTGCAGCTTTCTTT - TRBV12-3/TRBV12-4 few TRBJ1-1
CSASPVHYEQYF TGCAGTGCTAGTCCAGTACACTACGAGCAGTACTTC - TRBV20-1 - TRBJ2-7
CASSEEALADSYEQYF TGTGCCAGCAGTGAAGAGGCGCTAGCGGACTCCTACGAGCAGTACTTC TRBD2 TRBV2 - TRBJ2-7
CASSEALNTEAFF TGTGCCAGCAGTGAAGCCTTAAACACTGAAGCTTTCTTT - TRBV2 - TRBJ1-1
CSVESLGGREQYF TGCAGCGTGGAGAGTCTCGGTGGGAGAGAGCAGTACTTC - TRBV29-1 - TRBJ2-4
CSAAPLMGTGYNEQFF TGCAGCGCCGCCCCCCTGATGGGGACTGGGTACAATGAGCAGTTCTTC - TRBV29-1 few TRBJ2-1
CASGGLREGTDTQYF TGTGCCAGCGGGGGGCTGCGGGAGGGCACAGATACGCAGTATTTT TRBD2 TRBV4-2 - TRBJ2-3
CAISEQVQETQYF TGTGCCATCAGTGAACAGGTACAAGAGACCCAGTACTTC - TRBV10-3 - TRBJ2-5
CASSYRTGKSSYEQYF TGTGCCAGCAGCTACCGGACAGGAAAAAGCTCCTACGAGCAGTACTTC TRBD1 TRBV7-2 - TRBJ2-7
CASSTSPGAMIYDYTF TGCGCCAGCAGCACCTCCCCCGGGGCAATGATCTATGACTACACCTTC - TRBV5-1 - TRBJ1-2
CASSLQGAIMNTEAFF TGCGCCAGCAGCTTACAGGGGGCTATAATGAACACTGAAGCTTTCTTT TRBD1 TRBV5-1 - TRBJ1-1
CASSRTSGSWDEQFF TGTGCCAGCAGCCGAACTAGCGGGAGTTGGGATGAGCAGTTCTTC TRBD2 TRBV4-2 - TRBJ2-1
CASGRTGNTEAFF TGTGCTAGTGGACGAACAGGGAACACTGAAGCTTTCTTT - TRBV12-5 - TRBJ1-1
CASSLRTGPDEQYF TGCGCCAGCAGCCTGAGGACAGGGCCGGACGAGCAGTACTTC TRBD1 TRBV5-1 - TRBJ2-7
CASSLGSQPQHF TGTGCCAGCAGTTTGGGTAGCCAGCCCCAGCATTTT - TRBV12-3/TRBV12-4 few TRBJ1-5
CASSTSEGKGLAGVLYYEQYF TGTGCCAGCTCCACCAGCGAGGGAAAGGGACTAGCGGGAGTCCTCTACTACGAGCAGTACTTC TRBD2 TRBV18 - TRBJ2-7
CASSSFVDTPAGYTF TGTGCCAGCAGCTCGTTTGTAGACACTCCAGCGGGCTACACCTTC - TRBV7-2 few TRBJ1-2
CSARTSGTGTDTQYF TGCAGTGCCAGGACTAGCGGGACGGGCACAGATACGCAGTATTTT TRBD2 TRBV20-1 - TRBJ2-3
CASSLAVGDNQPQHF TGCGCCAGCAGCTTGGCCGTGGGGGACAATCAGCCCCAGCATTTT - TRBV5-1 - TRBJ1-5
CASSFRASSGTSGSPSPFYEQYF TGTGCCAGCAGTTTCAGAGCCAGCAGCGGGACTAGCGGGAGCCCTAGCCCCTTTTACGAGCAGTACTTC TRBD2 TRBV6-2/TRBV6-3 - TRBJ2-7
CASSYLDQGFF TGTGCCAGCAGTTACTTGGACCAGGGGTTCTTC - TRBV6-2/TRBV6-3 - TRBJ2-1
CASSERRGETQYF TGTGCCAGCAGCGAACGCAGGGGGGAGACCCAGTACTTC TRBD1 TRBV9 few TRBJ2-5
CATSGRGELYGYTF TGTGCCACCAGTGGAAGGGGAGAGCTGTATGGCTACACCTTC - TRBV24-1 - TRBJ1-2
CASSPDRGNYEQYF TGTGCCAGCAGTCCGGACAGGGGAAACTACGAGCAGTACTTC TRBD1 TRBV2 few TRBJ2-7
CSARDFLTTSSGANVLTF TGCAGTGCTAGGGACTTTTTGACAACGAGCTCTGGGGCCAACGTCCTGACTTTC - TRBV20-1 - TRBJ2-6
CASRMTLAGGVLVNEQFF TGTGCCAGCAGAATGACTCTAGCGGGAGGGGTTTTAGTCAATGAGCAGTTCTTC TRBD2 TRBV28 - TRBJ2-1
CASSVDSTSSYNKQFF TGCGCCAGCAGCGTAGACTCCACGAGCTCCTACAATAAGCAGTTCTTC - TRBV5-1 - TRBJ2-1
CASSLASIPQTGRRTDTQYF TGCGCCAGCAGCTTGGCCTCAATCCCCCAAACGGGGAGAAGGACAGATACGCAGTATTTT - TRBV5-1 many TRBJ2-3
CASSHEMGYEQYF TGTGCCAGCAGCCATGAAATGGGATACGAGCAGTACTTC - TRBV4-2 - TRBJ2-7
CASGLEGPYEQYF TGTGCTAGTGGTTTGGAGGGTCCCTACGAGCAGTACTTC - TRBV12-5 few TRBJ2-7
CASSFSKDPSYEQYF TGTGCCAGCAGCTTTTCAAAGGACCCTTCGTACGAGCAGTACTTC - TRBV11-3 - TRBJ2-7
CAVLASGIDEQFF TGTGCTGTTCTGGCTAGCGGGATAGACGAGCAGTTCTTC TRBD2 TRBV6-1 - TRBJ2-1
CSARVENNSPLHF TGCAGTGCTAGAGTCGAAAATAATTCACCCCTCCACTTT - TRBV20-1 - TRBJ1-6
CASRQQGYGYTF TGTGCCAGCAGACAACAGGGCTATGGCTACACCTTC - TRBV6-5 - TRBJ1-2
CSADYSGRADTQYF TGCAGTGCCGATTATAGCGGGAGGGCAGATACGCAGTATTTT TRBD2 TRBV20-1 - TRBJ2-3
CASSLGGGRGYEQYF TGCGCCAGCAGCTTGGGGGGCGGGAGAGGGTACGAGCAGTACTTC - TRBV4-3 - TRBJ2-7
CATSRAVLERRETQYF TGTGCCACCAGCAGAGCTGTTCTTGAGAGGCGGGAGACCCAGTACTTC - TRBV15 few TRBJ2-5
CASSLLGGWEKLFF TGTGCCAGCAGCTTACTGGGGGGCTGGGAAAAACTGTTTTTT - TRBV7-2 - TRBJ1-4
CASSLALAAGFTETPYF TGTGCCAGCAGCTTAGCGCTGGCGGCAGGGTTTACAGAGACCCCGTACTTC - TRBV7-8 - TRBJ2-7
CATSSAGEMDTQYF TGTGCCACCAGCAGCGCCGGCGAAATGGATACGCAGTATTTT - TRBV15 few TRBJ2-3
CAISEGTNTEAFF TGTGCCATCAGTGAGGGGACAAACACTGAAGCTTTCTTT - TRBV10-3 few TRBJ1-1
CAISSGQGLSYGYTF TGTGCCATCTCGTCCGGACAGGGGCTTTCCTATGGCTACACCTTC TRBD1 TRBV10-3 few TRBJ1-2
CASSKEDTQIDQPQHF TGTGCCAGCAGCAAAGAGGACACACAGATTGATCAGCCCCAGCATTTT - TRBV21-1 - TRBJ1-5
CAWSEDRPYEQYF TGTGCCTGGAGTGAGGACAGGCCCTACGAGCAGTACTTC TRBD1 TRBV30 few TRBJ2-7
CSVRDTDWEPQHF TGCAGCGTCCGGGACACTGATTGGGAGCCCCAGCATTTT - TRBV29-1 - TRBJ1-5
CASSLGQKPTGEQYF TGCGCCAGCAGCTTGGGTCAGAAACCTACGGGGGAGCAGTACTTC - TRBV5-1 - TRBJ2-5
CSARAFETQYF TGCAGTGCTAGAGCGTTCGAGACCCAGTACTTC - TRBV20-1 few TRBJ2-5
CASSEGRTGSNQPQHF TGTGCCAGCAGTGAAGGAAGGACAGGGAGCAATCAGCCCCAGCATTTT TRBD1 TRBV2 - TRBJ1-5
CASSLYQRTEAFF TGTGCCAGCAGCTTATACCAGAGGACTGAAGCTTTCTTT - TRBV7-2 - TRBJ1-1
CSAPLRAGGPDTQYF TGCAGTGCCCCACTAAGGGCGGGGGGGCCGGATACGCAGTATTTT TRBD2 TRBV20-1 few TRBJ2-3
CASRSGRSGTDTQYF TGTGCCAGCAGAAGCGGGAGGTCGGGCACAGATACGCAGTATTTT TRBD2 TRBV6-8 - TRBJ2-3
CASSLRLAASTDTQYF TGTGCCAGCAGCTTACGACTAGCGGCTAGCACAGATACGCAGTATTTT TRBD2 TRBV7-2 - TRBJ2-3
CASSLGTPTGPGGYTF TGCGCCAGCAGCTTGGGGACGCCAACAGGCCCCGGTGGCTACACCTTC - TRBV5-1 once TRBJ1-2
CASSFTDSSYEQYF TGTGCCAGCAGTTTTACAGACTCTTCCTACGAGCAGTACTTC - TRBV27 many TRBJ2-7
CASSSRAGGGLNIQYF TGTGCCAGCAGCTCTCGAGCGGGAGGGGGGTTGAACATTCAGTACTTC TRBD2 TRBV7-2 - TRBJ2-4
CSAKKGLAGFSSYEQYF TGCAGTGCTAAAAAGGGACTAGCGGGATTCAGCTCCTACGAGCAGTACTTC TRBD2 TRBV20-1 - TRBJ2-7
CASSSQRLVPEQYF TGTGCCAGCAGTTCCCAGCGACTAGTCCCCGAGCAGTACTTC - TRBV12-3/TRBV12-4 few TRBJ2-7